This T cell receptor (beta chain) came from a study of blood T cell repertoires in COVID-19. About the research overall: The samples span acute and convalescent COVID-19 from the United States, Italy and Spain. Nucleic acid was either cDNA or gDNA, and it came from T cells, B-cell-depleted T cells, or PBMCs.

Per the original methods: Reference gene primer amplification gave nucleated cell count estimates. Assay used: immunoSEQ multiplex PCR; TCRdb lists only in-frame clones, some missing. Clonal size and the V and J genes are those of that table, whereas D and trimming came from the DNA. The repertoire holds roughly 35,000 clones, with 85% as singletons. CDR1 is PRHDT, CDR2 FYEKMQ, per germline (reference sequence). The CDR3 extends over 14 amino acids. V lost 4 bases to trimming and J lost 5 bases; unmatched junction nucleotides: 6. This clonotype was sampled from a human donor with acute or convalescent COVID-19. The donor label of this sample is uncertain. The source material was peripheral blood. J is TRBJ2-5 and V is TRBV13, with 8 bases lining up with TRBD1. The CDR3 reads CASSSRTGGETQYF. CDR3 bases: TGTGCCAGCAGCTCCCGAACAGGGGGGGAGACCCAGTACTTC.